The source of this T cell receptor (beta chain) is a study of blood T cells in healthy people across ages. CDR1 and CDR2 from the germline V gene are SQVTM and ANQGSEA. The CDR3 runs 17 residues. The use of a sample-barcoded 5' primer and a J-beta primer mix characterized a second PCR of roughly 7 to 12 cycles. Each TCR beta cDNA got a 12-nucleotide random molecular identifier. Sequencing recovered at least 2.5 million CDR3-containing paired-end reads from each sample. TCRdb recomputed calls from the 5' RACE reads with MiXCR, one row per CDR3 protein. The table lists 1.5 million to 2 million distinct CDR3 sequences, around half of them singletons.

This chain uses TRBV29-1 with TRBJ2-7, with 8 nucleotides matching TRBD1. With the DNA end fitting TRBJ2-4 better, the J assignment may be wrong. This TCR was sampled from a middle-aged woman in good health. Material: blood. CDR3 amino acids: CSAAGHTLDRGGNIQYF. The DNA of the CDR3 is TGCAGCGCCGCGGGTCACACCCTAGACAGGGGAGGTAACATTCAGTACTTC.